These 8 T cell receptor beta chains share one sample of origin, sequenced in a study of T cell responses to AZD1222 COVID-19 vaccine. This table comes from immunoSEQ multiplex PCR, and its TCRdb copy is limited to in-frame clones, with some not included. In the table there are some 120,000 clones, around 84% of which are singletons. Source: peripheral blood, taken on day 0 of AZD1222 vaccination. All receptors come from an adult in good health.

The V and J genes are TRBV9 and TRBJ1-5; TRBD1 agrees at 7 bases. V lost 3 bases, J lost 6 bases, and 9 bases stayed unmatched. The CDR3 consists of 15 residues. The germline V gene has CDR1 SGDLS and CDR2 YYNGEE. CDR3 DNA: TGTGCCAGCAGCGGCCAGGGGGAGTTGGGTCAGCCCCAGCATTTT. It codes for CASSGQGELGQPQHF.

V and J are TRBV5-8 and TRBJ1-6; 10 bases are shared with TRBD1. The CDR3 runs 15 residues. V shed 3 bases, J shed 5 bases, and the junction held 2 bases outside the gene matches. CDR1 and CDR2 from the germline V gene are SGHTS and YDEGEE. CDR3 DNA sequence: TGTGCCAGCAGCTCTGGGACAGGGGATAATTCACCCCTCCACTTT. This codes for CASSSGTGDNSPLHF.

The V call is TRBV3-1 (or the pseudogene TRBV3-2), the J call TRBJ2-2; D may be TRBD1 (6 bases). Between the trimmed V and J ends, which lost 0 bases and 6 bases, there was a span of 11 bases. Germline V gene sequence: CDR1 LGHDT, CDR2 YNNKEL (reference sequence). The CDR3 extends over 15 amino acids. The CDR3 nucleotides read TGTGCCAGCAGCCAAGATGGGGGCCACGCCGGGGAGCTGTTTTTT. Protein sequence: CASSQDGGHAGELFF.

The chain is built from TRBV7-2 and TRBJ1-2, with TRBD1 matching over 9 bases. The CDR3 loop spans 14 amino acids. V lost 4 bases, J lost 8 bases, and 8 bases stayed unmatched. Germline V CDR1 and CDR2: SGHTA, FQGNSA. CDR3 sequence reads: CASSSGQGFWGYTF. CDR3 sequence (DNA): TGTGCCAGCAGCTCGGGACAGGGTTTTTGGGGCTACACCTTC. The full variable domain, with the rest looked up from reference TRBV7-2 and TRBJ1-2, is GAGVSQSPSNKVTEKGKDVELRCDPISGHTALYWYRQSLGQGLEFLIYFQGNSAPDKSGLPSDRFSAERTGGSVSTLTIQRTQQEDSAVYLCASSSGQGFWGYTFGSGTRLTVV.

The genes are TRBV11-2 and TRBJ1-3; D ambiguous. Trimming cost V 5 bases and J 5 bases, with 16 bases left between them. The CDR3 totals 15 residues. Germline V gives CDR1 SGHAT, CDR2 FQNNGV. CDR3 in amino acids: CASSQVVQTRNTIYF. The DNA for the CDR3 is TGTGCCAGCAGCCAAGTCGTACAAACGAGAAACACCATATATTTT.

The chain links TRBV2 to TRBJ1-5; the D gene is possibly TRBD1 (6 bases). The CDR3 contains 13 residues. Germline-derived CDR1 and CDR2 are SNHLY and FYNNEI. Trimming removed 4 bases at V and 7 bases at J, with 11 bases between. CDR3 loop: CASSAGGLQPQHF. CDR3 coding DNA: TGTGCCAGCAGTGCGGGGGGGCTCCAGCCCCAGCATTTT.

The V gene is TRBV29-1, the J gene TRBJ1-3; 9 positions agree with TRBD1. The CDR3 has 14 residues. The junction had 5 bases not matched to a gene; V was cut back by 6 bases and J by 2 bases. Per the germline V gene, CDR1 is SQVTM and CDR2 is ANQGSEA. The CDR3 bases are TGCAGCGTCGAGACAGGGGGGGCTGGAAACACCATATATTTT. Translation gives CSVETGGAGNTIYF.

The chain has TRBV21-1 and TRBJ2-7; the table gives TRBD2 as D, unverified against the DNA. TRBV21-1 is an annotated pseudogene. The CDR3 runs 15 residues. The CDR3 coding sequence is TGTGCCAGCAGCAAGAATGGGAGGCGGTCCTACGAGCAGTACTTC. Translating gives CASSKNGRRSYEQYF.